Shown below are 21 T cell receptor beta chains from a single sample sequenced in a study of response to subunit inactivated influenza vaccine (dated by TCRdb to 2016 to 2018). Library method: RT-PCR. The reads were generated on an Illumina HiSeq 2500. TCRdb applied fastp at Q25 and MiXCR to the public reads, then kept only in-frame beta chains. Under each unique CDR3 protein, matching rows form one entry showing the most common genes and DNA. Within this sample are hundreds of thousands of distinct CDR3 sequences, with 11% of them counted one time only. In total, the top ten clones hold approximately 10% of the sample. The same specimen was also included in a second study, on T cells expressing NK-cell markers. Taken from the second paper: 5'RACE template switching, by which a universal primer site and unique molecular identifiers were added, was used to make TCR beta cDNA libraries.

Sequencing was performed on PBMCs from blood, taken on the day of vaccination. These receptors all stem from a man aged 45 to 65 who received an inactivated influenza vaccine. Donor details come from another sample of the same person, matched by shared clones.

This clonotype was recorded many times. The gene calls are TRBV7-2 and TRBJ2-1; the D call may be TRBD1 or TRBD2 (5 bases each). The CDR3 length is 16 residues. Trimming cost V 6 bases and J 0 bases, with 15 bases left between them. From germline, CDR1 is SGHTA and CDR2 FQGNSA. CDR3 DNA: TGTGCCAGCAGACCCGGGACCATGAGCTCCTACAATGAGCAGTTCTTC. It specifies CASRPGTMSSYNEQFF.

This clonotype was recorded a few times. The genes are TRBV28 and TRBJ1-2; D unclear. The CDR3 spans 12 residues. Between the trimmed V and J ends, which lost 7 bases and 0 bases, there was a span of 6 bases. Germline CDR1 and CDR2: MDHEN and SYDVKM. The CDR3 coding sequence is TGTGCCAGCATGGGATCTAACTATGGCTACACCTTC. Amino acid sequence: CASMGSNYGYTF.

There are a few counts of this clonotype. The rearrangement joins TRBV14 to TRBJ2-7, with D uncertain. CDR1 and CDR2 from the germline V gene are SGHDN and FVKESK. The CDR3 contains 11 residues. V dropped 1 base and J dropped 6 bases, with 4 bases sitting between them. The DNA for the CDR3 is TGTGCCAGCAGCCAAGGGGTCGAGCAGTACTTC. It encodes CASSQGVEQYF.

This clonotype has more than one count but fewer than ten. This chain connects TRBV5-1 to TRBJ1-4, with no clear D. This CDR3 has 13 amino acids. The germline V gene encodes CDR1 SGHRS and CDR2 YFSETQ. V was trimmed by 2 bases and J by 7 bases, leaving 9 bases between them. The CDR3 DNA follows: TGCGCCAGCAGCTTTAGGGCCGGTGAAAAACTGTTTTTT. It specifies CASSFRAGEKLFF.

This clonotype showed up just a few times. The chain is built from TRBV7-2 and TRBJ2-7; tentatively, D is TRBD1 (5 bases). The CDR3 is 14 residues long. Germline CDR1 reads SGHTA; CDR2 reads FQGNSA. V lost 3 bases and J 5 bases, leaving 14 bases between the germline ends. CDR3 sequence (DNA): TGTGCCAGCAGCTTTCGACAGAATGGCCACGAGCAGTACTTC. Amino acid sequence: CASSFRQNGHEQYF.

This sequence joins TRBV6-5 and TRBJ2-7; no reliable D call. This CDR3 comprises 17 residues. Germline lookup yields CDR1 MNHEY and CDR2 SVGAGI. V was trimmed by 2 bases and J by 6 bases, leaving 23 bases between them. The CDR3 reads CASSYRAVGVTMGEQYF. The CDR3 nucleotides are TGTGCCAGCAGTTACCGCGCCGTTGGGGTAACGATGGGCGAGCAGTACTTC.

This clonotype was observed a few times. V and J are TRBV20-1 and TRBJ2-5; 7 bases match TRBD2. Per the germline V gene, CDR1 is DFQATT and CDR2 is SNEGSKA (reference sequence). The CDR3 is 14 residues long. V trimming: 2 bases; J trimming: 5 bases; junction bases outside the gene matches: 8. The CDR3 nucleotides read TGCAGTGCTAGAAAGCTAACCGGGGGGGAGACCCAGTACTTC. This sequence encodes CSARKLTGGETQYF.

CDR3 DNA sequence: TGTGCCAGCAGCGCCCGGACAGTTCCCAACGAGCAGTACTTC. Its protein is CASSARTVPNEQYF. The chain recombines TRBV9 with TRBJ2-7, with D possibly matching TRBD1 (6 bases). The CDR3 has 14 amino acids. Germline CDR1 and CDR2: SGDLS and YYNGEE. V was shortened by 3 bases and J by 5 bases, with 15 bases between the two germline ends. The full variable domain, rest sourced from reference TRBV9 and TRBJ2-7, is DSGVTQTPKHLITATGQRVTLRCSPRSGDLSVYWYQQSLDQGLQFLIQYYNGEERAKGNILERFSAQQFPDLHSELNLSSLELGDSALYFCASSARTVPNEQYFGPGTRLTVT.

This clonotype was found many times. The rearrangement links TRBV5-6 to TRBJ2-5, with 8 bases that match TRBD1. This CDR3 is built from 14 residues. CDR1 and CDR2 from the germline V gene are SGHDT and YYEEEE. After removal of 6 bases from V and 3 bases from J, the junction contained 7 bases not matched to a gene. The CDR3 sequence is CASNLWDRKETQYF. CDR3 DNA sequence: TGTGCCAGCAACCTCTGGGACAGGAAAGAGACCCAGTACTTC.

This clonotype occurred a few times. The rearrangement links TRBV29-1 to TRBJ2-1; the match to TRBD2 covers 9 bases. This CDR3 has 15 residues. The junction had 7 bases not matched to a gene; V was cut back by 5 bases and J by 2 bases. Germline V CDR1 and CDR2: SQVTM, ANQGSEA. CDR3 sequence reads: CSVWVSGGAYNEQFF. CDR3 sequence (DNA): TGCAGCGTTTGGGTTAGCGGGGGCGCCTACAATGAGCAGTTCTTC.

This chain links TRBV4-3 with TRBJ2-1, with D uncertain. The CDR3 is 16 residues long. V was pared by 4 bases and J by 4 bases, with 17 bases between. Germline V gene lookup returns CDR1 LGHNA and CDR2 YSLEER. The CDR3 DNA reads TGCGCCAGCAGCCTGGAGCGCCCGAGCTCATACAATGAGCAGTTCTTC. This translates into CASSLERPSSYNEQFF.

In DNA, the CDR3 is TGTGCCAGCAGCTTAGCGAACCAGGCGAACACCATATATTTT. It specifies CASSLANQANTIYF. This chain joins TRBV7-2 and TRBJ1-3; no clear D. Per the germline V gene, CDR1 is SGHTA and CDR2 is FQGNSA. This CDR3 is 14 amino acids long. V gave up 0 bases and J gave up 7 bases, with 10 bases separating them.

This clonotype has ten or more counts. The chain is built from TRBV12-3 or TRBV12-4 and TRBJ2-1, with 11 bases identical to TRBD2. Losses at the gene ends were 6 bases for V and 0 bases for J; bases not matched to a gene: 16. This CDR3 contains 20 residues. CDR3 DNA: TGTGCCAGCAGAAGACCCCCACTAGCGGGGGTCCCGAGCTCCTACAATGAGCAGTTCTTC. It yields the protein CASRRPPLAGVPSSYNEQFF.

The rearrangement uses TRBV7-9 and TRBJ1-1; D possibly corresponds to TRBD1 (5 bases). CDR1 is SEHNR and CDR2 is FQNEAQ in the germline V gene (reference sequence). Trimming took 5 bases from V and 7 from J, leaving 17 bases between them. The CDR3 runs 14 residues. The CDR3 loop reads CASSAFRDWGEAFF. CDR3 in DNA: TGTGCCAGCAGCGCATTCCGGGACTGGGGTGAAGCTTTCTTT.

This chain's CDR3 is CASSPVGDLNTGELFF. The CDR3 DNA reads as TGCGCCAGCAGCCCAGTAGGGGACCTGAACACCGGGGAGCTGTTTTTT. The genes are TRBV4-3 and TRBJ2-2; TRBD1 or TRBD2 may be the D gene (5 bases each). The CDR3 totals 16 residues. V was pared by 4 bases and J by 1 base, with 13 bases between. Germline values: CDR1 LGHNA, CDR2 YSLEER.

A few counts support this clonotype. The V and J genes are TRBV20-1 and TRBJ2-5, with TRBD2 identical over 7 bases. The germline V gene has CDR1 DFQATT and CDR2 SNEGSKA (reference sequence). With V trimmed by 0 bases and J by 2 bases, 15 bases remained unmatched. CDR3 length: 18 residues. The CDR3 sequence: CSARDLSPAGRLQETQYF. DNA for the CDR3: TGCAGTGCTAGAGATCTTAGCCCAGCGGGGAGACTACAAGAGACCCAGTACTTC.

The chain carries TRBV27 and TRBJ2-7, with 9 bases aligning to TRBD2. The CDR3 totals 14 residues. V gave up 4 bases and J gave up 3 bases; unmatched junction bases: 4. In germline, CDR1 is MNHEY, CDR2 SMNVEV (reference sequence). The CDR3 sequence is CASSSLTSGYEQYF. The CDR3 nucleotides are TGTGCCAGCAGTTCACTGACTAGCGGCTACGAGCAGTACTTC.

In the case of this clonotype: A much larger clone sits a single nucleotide away, making a read error possible. The chain has TRBV5-1 and TRBJ2-5, with TRBD1 matching over 9 bases. The V and J ends lost 7 bases and 3 bases, in that order; junction bases with no gene match: 7. Germline V gene sequence: CDR1 SGHRS, CDR2 YFSETQ. The CDR3 spans 14 residues. The CDR3 spells CASRPGTGKETQYF. CDR3 in DNA: TGCGCCAGCCGCCCCGGGACAGGGAAAGAGACCCAGTACTTC. Supplemented by reference TRBV5-1 and TRBJ2-5, the full variable domain reads KAGVTQTPRYLIKTRGQQVTLSCSPISGHRSVSWYQQTPGQGLQFLFEYFSETQRNKGNFPGRFSGRQFSNSRSEMNVSTLELGDSALYLCASRPGTGKETQYFGPGTRLLVL.

V usage is TRBV12-3 or TRBV12-4 and J usage is TRBJ2-5, with 9 positions matching TRBD1. V gave up 6 bases and J gave up 4 bases; unmatched junction bases: 12. This CDR3 is 16 amino acids long. CDR3 coding DNA: TGTGCCAGCAGCGACCCGTGGGGACAGGGACTAGAGACCCAGTACTTC. As protein: CASSDPWGQGLETQYF.

V gene TRBV12-3 or TRBV12-4 combines with J gene TRBJ2-7; the D is unclear. There are 12 residues in the CDR3. V was clipped by 3 bases and J by 5 bases, with 8 bases between them. The CDR3 sequence is CASSFSPNEQYF. CDR3 sequence (DNA): TGTGCCAGCAGTTTTAGCCCCAACGAGCAGTACTTC.

In this sample, this clonotype turned up many times. The chain employs TRBV12-3 or TRBV12-4 and TRBJ2-6; no firm D call. Trimming cost V 2 bases and J 0 bases, with 2 bases left between them. This CDR3 has 14 amino acids. Here the CDR3 reads CASSLHSGANVLTF. CDR3 nucleotide sequence: TGTGCCAGCAGTTTACACTCTGGGGCCAACGTCCTGACTTTC.